This TCR beta chain is drawn from a study of blood T cell repertoires in COVID-19. Germline values: CDR1 SNHLY, CDR2 FYNNEI. The CDR3 is made up of 15 amino acids. Deletions cut 1 base from V and 4 bases from J, with 13 bases between. Profiled with immunoSEQ multiplex PCR; TCRdb holds only in-frame clones, not every one. The table has 250,000 or so clones, around 85% seen once; the top ten hold over 5.5%. The sample taken for sequencing was peripheral blood. The V and J genes are TRBV2 and TRBJ1-1; D is perhaps TRBD1 (5 bases). This clonotype was obtained from an older woman with active or convalescent COVID-19. The CDR3 DNA reads as TGTGCCAGCAGTGAAGGGGGCAGGGTGGGCACTGAAGCTTTCTTT. Amino acid sequence: CASSEGGRVGTEAFF. The whole variable domain, filled in from reference TRBV2 and TRBJ1-1, reads EPEVTQTPSHQVTQMGQEVILRCVPISNHLYFYWYRQILGQKVEFLVSFYNNEISEKSEIFDDQFSVERPDGSNFTLKIRSTKLEDSAMYFCASSEGGRVGTEAFFGQGTRLTVV.